This TCR beta chain was obtained from a study of human T cells and chemical hapten exposure. Notes on this clonotype: The target antigen is unknown.

General observations from the study: TCRs exceeding a frequency of 1 in 1000 stayed unchanged under DPC sensitization.

The CDR3 totals 13 residues. Trimming took 10 bases from V and 1 from J, leaving 12 bases between them. The V gene's germline CDR1 is MNHEY and CDR2 SVGEGT. TCRdb reprocessed the RACE reads with MiXCR, giving one entry per CDR3 protein. The profile shows more than 55,000 distinct CDR3 sequences, approximately 11% of them singletons. Indicated time point: pre-sensitization, week 0. Treatment indicated: therapeutic diphenylcyclopropenone sensitization with weekly scalp DPC. Staff drew blood before applying each patch test. The sequence derives from a woman in her forties with alopecia areata. Some clones in this sample may be carry-over from other donors' samples. The genes are TRBV6-2 or TRBV6-3 and TRBJ2-3; D ambiguous. The material was whole blood, obtained in connection with sensitization to the hapten diphenylcyclopropenone (DPC). The CDR3: CATEILGTDTQYF. CDR3 nucleotide sequence: TGTGCCACCGAGATTCTCGGCACAGATACGCAGTATTTT.